The present entry profiles one T cell receptor beta chain with its context. These data are taken from a study of blood T cell repertoires in COVID-19. The overall study: From the United States, Italy and Spain came samples of acute and convalescent COVID-19. Sources were T cells, B-cell-depleted T cells, or PBMCs; the material itself was cDNA or gDNA.

Original processing methods: Reference gene primer amplification gave estimated nucleated cell counts. The table came from immunoSEQ multiplex PCR; TCRdb's copy has only in-frame clones and leaves some out. V, J and clone size derive from that table, while D and trimming were established from the DNA sequence. The repertoire holds 200,000 to 300,000 clones, with 86% as singletons. Trimming shortened V by 7 bases and J by 5 bases, and 17 bases separated the two germline ends. CDR1 is SGHAT, CDR2 FQNNGV, per germline. The CDR3 extends over 14 amino acids. The source material was peripheral blood. The chain employs TRBV11-2 and TRBJ1-1; D remains unclear. The receptor's source is a man aged 40-50 years who had recovered from COVID-19. CDR3 in amino acids: CASTGEKRLTEAFF. The CDR3 DNA follows: TGTGCCAGCACCGGAGAGAAAAGGCTGACTGAAGCTTTCTTT.